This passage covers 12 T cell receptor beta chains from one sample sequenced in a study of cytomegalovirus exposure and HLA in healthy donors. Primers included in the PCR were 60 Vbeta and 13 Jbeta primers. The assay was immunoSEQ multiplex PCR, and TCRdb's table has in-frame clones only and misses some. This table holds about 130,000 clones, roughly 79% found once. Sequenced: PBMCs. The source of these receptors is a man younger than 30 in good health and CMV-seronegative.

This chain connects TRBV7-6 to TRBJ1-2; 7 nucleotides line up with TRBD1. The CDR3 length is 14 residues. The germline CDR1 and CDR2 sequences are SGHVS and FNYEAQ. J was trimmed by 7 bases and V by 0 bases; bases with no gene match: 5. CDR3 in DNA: TGTGCCAGCAGCTTAGCGGCCAGGGGGTCTGGCTACACCTTC. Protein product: CASSLAARGSGYTF.

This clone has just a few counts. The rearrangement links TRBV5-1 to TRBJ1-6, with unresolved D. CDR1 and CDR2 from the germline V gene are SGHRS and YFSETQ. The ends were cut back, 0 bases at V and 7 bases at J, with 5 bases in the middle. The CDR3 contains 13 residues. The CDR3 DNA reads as TGCGCCAGCAGCTTGGCGGGGAATTCACCCCTCCACTTT. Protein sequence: CASSLAGNSPLHF.

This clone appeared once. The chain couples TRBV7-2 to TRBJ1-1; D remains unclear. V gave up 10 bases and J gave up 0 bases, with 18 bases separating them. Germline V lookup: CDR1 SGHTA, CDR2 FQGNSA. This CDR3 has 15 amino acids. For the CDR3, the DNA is TGTGCCATCCCGCCCCAGGATTACATGAACACTGAAGCTTTCTTT. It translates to CAIPPQDYMNTEAFF.

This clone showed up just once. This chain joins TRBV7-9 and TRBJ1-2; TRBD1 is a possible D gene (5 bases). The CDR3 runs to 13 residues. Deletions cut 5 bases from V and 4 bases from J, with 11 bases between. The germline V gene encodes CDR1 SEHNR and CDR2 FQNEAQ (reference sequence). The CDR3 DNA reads TGTGCCAGCAGCCTCGACAGTATCTATGGCTACACCTTC. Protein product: CASSLDSIYGYTF.

CDR3 loop: CASSFVQGANYGYTF. The CDR3 nucleotides read TGTGCCAGCAGCTTTGTACAGGGAGCTAACTATGGCTACACCTTC. The V call is TRBV5-4, the J call TRBJ1-2; a possible D gene is TRBD1 (6 bases). The V end lost 2 bases, the J end lost 0 bases, and 11 bases lay between the germline ends. Germline CDR1 is SGHNT and CDR2 is YYREEE (reference sequence). This CDR3 region has 15 residues.

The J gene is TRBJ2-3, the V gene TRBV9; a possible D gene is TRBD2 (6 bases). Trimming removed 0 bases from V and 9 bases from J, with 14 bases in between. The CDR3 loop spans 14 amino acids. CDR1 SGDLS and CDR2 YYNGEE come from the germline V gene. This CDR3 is CASSVDPGGGTQYF. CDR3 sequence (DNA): TGTGCCAGCAGCGTAGACCCCGGGGGTGGGACGCAGTATTTT.

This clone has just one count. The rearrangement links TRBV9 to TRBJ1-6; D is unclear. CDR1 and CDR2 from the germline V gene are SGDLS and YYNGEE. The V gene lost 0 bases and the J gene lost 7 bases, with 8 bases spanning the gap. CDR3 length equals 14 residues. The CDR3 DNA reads TGTGCCAGCAGCGTAGCCAGGCCCAATTCACCCCTCCACTTT. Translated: CASSVARPNSPLHF.

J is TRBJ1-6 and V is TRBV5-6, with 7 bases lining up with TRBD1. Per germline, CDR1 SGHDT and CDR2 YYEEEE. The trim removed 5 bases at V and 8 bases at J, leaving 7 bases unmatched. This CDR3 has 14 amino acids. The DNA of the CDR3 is TGTGCCAGCAGGCCACAGGGGACTGATTCACCCCTCCACTTT. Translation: CASRPQGTDSPLHF.

The CDR3 coding sequence is TGTGCCAGCAGTGCAGGGACTAACACCGGGGAGCTGTTTTTT. This codes for CASSAGTNTGELFF. The rearrangement joins TRBV6-4 to TRBJ2-2; a possible D gene is TRBD2 (6 bases). The germline gives CDR1 MRHNA, CDR2 SNTAGT. With 4 bases removed from V and 2 bases from J, the gap between germline ends came to 8 bases. The CDR3 is made up of 14 amino acids.

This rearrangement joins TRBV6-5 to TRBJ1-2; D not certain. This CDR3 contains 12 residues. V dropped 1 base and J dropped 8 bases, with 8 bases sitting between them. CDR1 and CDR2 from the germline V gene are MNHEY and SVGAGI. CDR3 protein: CASSYFGDGYTF. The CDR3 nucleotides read TGTGCCAGCAGTTACTTTGGAGACGGCTACACCTTC.

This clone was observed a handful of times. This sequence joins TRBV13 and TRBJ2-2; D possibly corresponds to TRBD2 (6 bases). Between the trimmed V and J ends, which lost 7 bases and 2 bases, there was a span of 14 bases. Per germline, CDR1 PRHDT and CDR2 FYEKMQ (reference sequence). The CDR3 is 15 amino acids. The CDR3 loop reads CASIPEEGNTGELFF. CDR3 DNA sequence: TGTGCCAGCATTCCTGAGGAGGGAAACACCGGGGAGCTGTTTTTT.

In DNA, the CDR3 is TGTGCCAGCAGTCCGGTGACTAGCGGGGGGGCATTGAAGCAGTTCTTC. As protein: CASSPVTSGGALKQFF. The genes are TRBV28 and TRBJ2-1, with 14 bases matching TRBD2. CDR3 length equals 16 residues. In germline, CDR1 is MDHEN, CDR2 SYDVKM. V was clipped by 5 bases and J by 11 bases; unmatched bases: 11.